Included here is one TCR beta chain sequence, with context. Its target is unknown. The source of the sample is a study of shared clonotypes between healthy human individuals. TCRdb keeps only in-frame clones here, not all; method: immunoSEQ multiplex PCR. The sample consists of some 2,400,000 clones, around 95% of them appearing once. General study points: It was the non-shared clonotypes that had lower generation probabilities than clonotypes shared by all four donors.

The CDR3 totals 13 residues. V was pared by 1 base and J by 7 bases, with 11 bases between. From germline, CDR1 is GTSNPN and CDR2 SVGIG (reference sequence). The chain combines TRBV30 with TRBJ1-5, with D unresolved. Sequenced input: naive CD4+ T cells sorted from blood. Subset denoted: CD45RA+ positively selected. The TCR comes from a man aged 18 to 35 in good health. CDR3 protein: CAWSEGGIQPQHF. The CDR3 DNA reads TGTGCCTGGAGTGAGGGAGGGATACAGCCCCAGCATTTT.